This record covers a single T cell receptor (beta chain). What it binds is not known. This entry is derived from a study of cytomegalovirus exposure and HLA in healthy donors. Study observations and caveats: When analyzed later, a missense DCLRE1C variant was found to be linked to TCR beta V- and J-gene trimming. An ancestry cluster, one associated with Asian ancestry, reportedly showed fewer N-insertions than the roughly 610-donor mean in a later analysis. It was confirmed in vitro that three of the CMV-associated chains were specific for CMV antigens. When presence/absence was analysed, sequencing depth was taken to be roughly uniform across donors.

In the PCR, 60 Vbeta and 13 Jbeta primers were used. The assay was immunoSEQ multiplex PCR, and TCRdb's table has in-frame clones only and misses some. The sample has 200,000 to 250,000 clones; 70% are singletons. The germline V gene has CDR1 SGHDT and CDR2 YYEEEE. Trimming at V came to 0 bases and at J to 4 bases, leaving 4 bases not matched to a gene. The CDR3 extends over 14 amino acids. This sequence joins TRBV5-6 and TRBJ2-7, with 7 bases identical to TRBD1. The sequence came from a man between 35 and 55 years old in good health and CMV-seropositive. The sample consisted of PBMCs. CDR3 in amino acids: CASSLGTGLYEQYF. CDR3 DNA sequence: TGTGCCAGCAGCTTGGGGACAGGACTTTACGAGCAGTACTTC.